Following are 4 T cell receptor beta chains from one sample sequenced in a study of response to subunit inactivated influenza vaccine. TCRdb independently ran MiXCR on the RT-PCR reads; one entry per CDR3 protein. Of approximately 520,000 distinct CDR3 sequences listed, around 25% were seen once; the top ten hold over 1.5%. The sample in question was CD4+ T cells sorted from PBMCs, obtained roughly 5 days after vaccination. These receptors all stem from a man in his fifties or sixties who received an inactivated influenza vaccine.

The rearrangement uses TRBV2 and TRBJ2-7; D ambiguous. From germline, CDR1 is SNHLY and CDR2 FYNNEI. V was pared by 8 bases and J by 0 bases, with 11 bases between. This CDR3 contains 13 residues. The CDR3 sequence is CASGVRSSYEQYF. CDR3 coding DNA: TGTGCCAGCGGTGTAAGGTCCTCCTACGAGCAGTACTTC.

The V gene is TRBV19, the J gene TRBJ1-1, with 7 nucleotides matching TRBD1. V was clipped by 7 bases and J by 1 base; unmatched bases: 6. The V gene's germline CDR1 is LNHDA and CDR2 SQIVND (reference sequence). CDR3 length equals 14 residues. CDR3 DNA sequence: TGTGCCAGTACGACGGGACAGCCGAACACTGAAGCTTTCTTT. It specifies CASTTGQPNTEAFF.

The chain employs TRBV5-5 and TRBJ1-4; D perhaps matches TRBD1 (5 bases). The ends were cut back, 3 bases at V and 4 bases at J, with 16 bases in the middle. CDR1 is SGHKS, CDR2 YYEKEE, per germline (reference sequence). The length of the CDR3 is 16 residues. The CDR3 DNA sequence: TGTGCCAGCAGCTCCGTTCCCGGGGCGATTAATGAAAAACTGTTTTTT. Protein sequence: CASSSVPGAINEKLFF.

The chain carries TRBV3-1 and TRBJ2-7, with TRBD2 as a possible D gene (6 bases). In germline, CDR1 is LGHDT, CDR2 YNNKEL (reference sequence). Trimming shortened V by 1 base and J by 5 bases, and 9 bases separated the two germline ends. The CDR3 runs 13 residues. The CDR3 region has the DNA TGTGCCAGCAGCCAAGTGTCGGGGGACGAGCAGTACTTC. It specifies CASSQVSGDEQYF.